The rows below give T cell receptor beta chains drawn from one sample of a study of blood T cell repertoires in COVID-19. Assay: immunoSEQ multiplex PCR; the TCRdb copy retains only in-frame clones and omits some. The table includes about 190,000 clones, over 80% detected once. Sequenced input: peripheral blood. Receptors originate from a woman in her thirties or forties with acute or convalescent COVID-19. Each CDR3 is given with its conserved first and last residue. The D gene is left open where the match is weak. Not every row has a clone size; where given, it reads once, few, many or a size class.

V gene: TRBV3-1/TRBV3-2
clone size: NA
J gene: TRBJ2-3
D gene: TRBD2
CDR3 protein: CASSFTSGFTDTQYF
CDR3 DNA: TGTGCCAGCAGCTTTACTAGCGGATTCACAGATACGCAGTATTTT

V gene: TRBV11-2
clone size: NA
J gene: TRBJ2-7
D gene: NA
CDR3 protein: CASSFIGSYEQYF
CDR3 DNA: TGTGCCAGCAGCTTTATCGGGAGCTACGAGCAGTACTTC

V gene: TRBV19
clone size: NA
J gene: TRBJ2-4
D gene: NA
CDR3 protein: CASSGRGSRLLAKNIQYF
CDR3 DNA: TGTGCCAGTAGTGGGCGGGGATCAAGATTACTAGCCAAAAACATTCAGTACTTC

V gene: TRBV6-5
clone size: NA
J gene: TRBJ2-5
D gene: NA
CDR3 protein: CASSFAGAGETQYF
CDR3 DNA: TGTGCCAGCAGTTTCGCGGGGGCGGGGGAGACCCAGTACTTC

V gene: TRBV24-1
clone size: NA
J gene: TRBJ2-3
D gene: NA
CDR3 protein: CATSDPGREPDTQYF
CDR3 DNA: TGTGCCACCAGTGATCCCGGTCGGGAGCCAGATACGCAGTATTTT

V gene: TRBV2
clone size: NA
J gene: TRBJ1-4
D gene: TRBD1
CDR3 protein: CASVGQGATNEKLFF
CDR3 DNA: TGTGCCAGCGTAGGACAGGGGGCGACTAATGAAAAACTGTTTTTT

V gene: TRBV4-1
clone size: NA
J gene: TRBJ1-5
D gene: NA
CDR3 protein: CASSRAAGQPQHF
CDR3 DNA: TGCGCCAGCAGTAGGGCCGCGGGTCAGCCCCAGCATTTT

V gene: TRBV25-1
clone size: NA
J gene: TRBJ2-7
D gene: TRBD1
CDR3 protein: CASSRQGGSEQYF
CDR3 DNA: TGTGCCAGCAGCCGACAGGGTGGCTCCGAGCAGTACTTC

V gene: TRBV28
clone size: NA
J gene: TRBJ1-4
D gene: NA
CDR3 protein: CASSLYAGEREKLFF
CDR3 DNA: TGTGCCAGCAGTTTATACGCAGGGGAACGGGAAAAACTGTTTTTT

V gene: TRBV21-1
clone size: NA
J gene: TRBJ1-1
D gene: NA
CDR3 protein: CASSKGTGAKNTEAFF
CDR3 DNA: TGTGCCAGCAGCAAGGGGACAGGGGCCAAGAACACTGAAGCTTTCTTT

V gene: TRBV14
clone size: NA
J gene: TRBJ2-7
D gene: NA
CDR3 protein: CASSPRWGQGALEYF
CDR3 DNA: NA

V gene: TRBV5-1
clone size: NA
J gene: TRBJ2-5
D gene: TRBD1
CDR3 protein: CASTPHGTGGQETQYF
CDR3 DNA: TGCGCCAGCACCCCCCACGGGACAGGGGGCCAAGAGACCCAGTACTTC

V gene: TRBV2
clone size: few
J gene: TRBJ1-1
D gene: NA
CDR3 protein: CASSLDKMNTEAFF
CDR3 DNA: TGTGCCAGCAGTCTGGACAAGATGAACACTGAAGCTTTCTTT

V gene: TRBV5-1
clone size: NA
J gene: TRBJ2-1
D gene: NA
CDR3 protein: CASRLGEALYNEQFF
CDR3 DNA: TGCGCCAGCCGACTCGGGGAGGCCCTTTACAATGAGCAGTTCTTC

V gene: TRBV3-1/TRBV3-2
clone size: NA
J gene: TRBJ1-6
D gene: TRBD1
CDR3 protein: CASSSGTGETPLHF
CDR3 DNA: TGTGCCAGCAGCTCCGGGACAGGGGAAACACCCCTCCACTTT

V gene: TRBV12-2
clone size: few
J gene: TRBJ1-3
D gene: NA
CDR3 protein: CASRPGQCSGNTIYF
CDR3 DNA: TGTGCAAGTCGCCCAGGACAGTGCTCTGGAAACACCATATATTTT

V gene: TRBV12-3/TRBV12-4
clone size: NA
J gene: TRBJ1-5
D gene: NA
CDR3 protein: CASSFRDTQPQHF
CDR3 DNA: TGTGCCAGCAGTTTCCGGGACACTCAGCCCCAGCATTTT

V gene: TRBV5-1
clone size: NA
J gene: TRBJ2-6
D gene: NA
CDR3 protein: CASSLYGGPGANVLTF
CDR3 DNA: TGCGCCAGCAGCTTGTATGGAGGCCCTGGGGCCAACGTCCTGACTTTC

V gene: TRBV7-9
clone size: NA
J gene: TRBJ1-1
D gene: NA
CDR3 protein: CASSFLGGTEAFF
CDR3 DNA: TGTGCCAGCAGCTTTTTGGGGGGCACTGAAGCTTTCTTT

V gene: TRBV11-1
clone size: NA
J gene: TRBJ1-4
D gene: TRBD1
CDR3 protein: CASSFRDRGDEKLFF
CDR3 DNA: TGTGCCAGCAGCTTCCGGGACAGGGGAGATGAAAAACTGTTTTTT

V gene: TRBV19
clone size: once
J gene: TRBJ1-2
D gene: TRBD1
CDR3 protein: CASSMQGAYYGYTF
CDR3 DNA: TGTGCCAGTAGTATGCAGGGGGCGTACTATGGCTACACCTTC

V gene: TRBV18
clone size: NA
J gene: TRBJ2-3
D gene: NA
CDR3 protein: CASSPSSQGYTDTQYF
CDR3 DNA: TGTGCCAGCTCACCATCTTCACAGGGTTACACAGATACGCAGTATTTT

V gene: TRBV14
clone size: NA
J gene: TRBJ2-1
D gene: NA
CDR3 protein: CASRGRGWYSDEQFF
CDR3 DNA: TGTGCCAGCCGCGGACGGGGGTGGTATAGCGATGAGCAGTTCTTC

V gene: TRBV28
clone size: NA
J gene: TRBJ1-5
D gene: TRBD1
CDR3 protein: CASSAAGTGDQPQHF
CDR3 DNA: TGTGCCAGCAGTGCCGCCGGGACAGGGGATCAGCCCCAGCATTTT

V gene: TRBV6-6
clone size: NA
J gene: TRBJ1-1
D gene: TRBD1
CDR3 protein: CASRRTGNTEAFF
CDR3 DNA: TGTGCCAGCAGGAGGACAGGGAACACTGAAGCTTTCTTT

V gene: TRBV28
clone size: NA
J gene: TRBJ1-2
D gene: NA
CDR3 protein: CASSFSGAVYYTF
CDR3 DNA: TGTGCCAGCAGTTTCTCAGGGGCGGTCTACTACACCTTC

V gene: TRBV2
clone size: NA
J gene: TRBJ2-7
D gene: NA
CDR3 protein: CASGGYSYEQYF
CDR3 DNA: TGTGCCAGCGGCGGGTACTCCTACGAGCAGTACTTC

V gene: TRBV7-9
clone size: NA
J gene: TRBJ1-5
D gene: NA
CDR3 protein: CASSPGEEPQHF
CDR3 DNA: TGTGCCAGCAGCCCCGGAGAGGAGCCCCAGCATTTT

V gene: TRBV4-1
clone size: NA
J gene: TRBJ2-7
D gene: TRBD2
CDR3 protein: CASSSGRHEQYF
CDR3 DNA: TGCGCCAGCAGTAGCGGGAGACACGAGCAGTACTTC

V gene: TRBV7-2
clone size: NA
J gene: TRBJ2-7
D gene: NA
CDR3 protein: CASSTFLTAHEQYF
CDR3 DNA: TGTGCCAGCAGCACTTTTCTTACCGCGCACGAGCAGTACTTC

V gene: TRBV19
clone size: NA
J gene: TRBJ2-1
D gene: TRBD2
CDR3 protein: CASSGETSVNEQFF
CDR3 DNA: TGTGCCAGCAGTGGTGAGACTAGCGTGAATGAGCAGTTCTTC

V gene: TRBV6-5
clone size: NA
J gene: TRBJ1-1
D gene: NA
CDR3 protein: CASSYRQQGSSEAFF
CDR3 DNA: TGTGCCAGCAGTTACAGACAACAGGGTTCCTCTGAAGCTTTCTTT

V gene: TRBV24-1
clone size: NA
J gene: TRBJ2-1
D gene: TRBD2
CDR3 protein: CATSDPGLAGGNEQFF
CDR3 DNA: TGTGCCACCAGTGACCCGGGACTAGCGGGGGGCAATGAGCAGTTCTTC

V gene: TRBV19
clone size: NA
J gene: TRBJ2-2
D gene: NA
CDR3 protein: CASSSSTRGTGELFF
CDR3 DNA: TGTGCCAGTAGCTCTAGTACCCGGGGGACCGGGGAGCTGTTTTTT

V gene: TRBV28
clone size: NA
J gene: TRBJ2-7
D gene: TRBD2
CDR3 protein: CASSFKREGGATRCEQYF
CDR3 DNA: TGTGCCAGCAGTTTTAAGCGGGAGGGTGGGGCCACAAGGTGCGAGCAGTACTTC

V gene: TRBV5-1
clone size: NA
J gene: TRBJ1-3
D gene: NA
CDR3 protein: CASSLRPWGAGNTIYF
CDR3 DNA: TGCGCCAGCAGCTTGAGGCCTTGGGGCGCGGGAAACACCATATATTTT

V gene: TRBV7-2
clone size: NA
J gene: TRBJ2-7
D gene: TRBD1
CDR3 protein: CASSFAGTVYEQYF
CDR3 DNA: TGTGCCAGCAGCTTCGCCGGGACAGTCTACGAGCAGTACTTC

V gene: TRBV19
clone size: NA
J gene: TRBJ1-2
D gene: NA
CDR3 protein: CASSTTEPYGYTF
CDR3 DNA: TGTGCCAGTAGTACTACAGAGCCCTATGGCTACACCTTC

V gene: TRBV6-6
clone size: NA
J gene: TRBJ1-3
D gene: NA
CDR3 protein: CASSPGDSGNTIYF
CDR3 DNA: TGTGCCAGCAGCCCGGGGGACTCCGGAAACACCATATATTTT

V gene: TRBV30
clone size: NA
J gene: TRBJ2-3
D gene: NA
CDR3 protein: CAWSSDSRDTQYF
CDR3 DNA: TGTGCCTGGAGTTCGGACTCCAGAGATACGCAGTATTTT

V gene: TRBV29-1
clone size: NA
J gene: TRBJ2-5
D gene: TRBD1
CDR3 protein: CSIGTGEETQYF
CDR3 DNA: TGCAGCATCGGGACAGGAGAAGAGACCCAGTACTTC

V gene: TRBV3-1/TRBV3-2
clone size: NA
J gene: TRBJ2-7
D gene: NA
CDR3 protein: CASSQEAEQYF
CDR3 DNA: TGTGCCAGCAGCCAAGAAGCCGAGCAGTACTTC

V gene: TRBV3-1/TRBV3-2
clone size: NA
J gene: TRBJ1-2
D gene: NA
CDR3 protein: CASSQGGDPLNTF
CDR3 DNA: TGTGCCAGCAGCCAAGGAGGCGACCCTCTTAACACCTTC

V gene: TRBV14
clone size: NA
J gene: TRBJ2-3
D gene: NA
CDR3 protein: CASSQVAGWSTDTQYF
CDR3 DNA: TGTGCCAGCAGCCAAGTTGCGGGGTGGAGCACAGATACGCAGTATTTT

V gene: TRBV7-9
clone size: NA
J gene: TRBJ2-2
D gene: NA
CDR3 protein: CASSFKRGTANTGELFF
CDR3 DNA: TGTGCCAGCAGCTTTAAGAGAGGAACCGCGAACACCGGGGAGCTGTTTTTT

V gene: TRBV20-1
clone size: NA
J gene: TRBJ1-1
D gene: NA
CDR3 protein: CSASQVLNTEAFF
CDR3 DNA: TGCAGTGCTAGTCAGGTCTTGAACACTGAAGCTTTCTTT

V gene: TRBV28
clone size: NA
J gene: TRBJ1-2
D gene: NA
CDR3 protein: CASSLGGEGFYGYTF
CDR3 DNA: TGTGCCAGCAGTTTAGGAGGGGAGGGATTCTATGGCTACACCTTC

V gene: TRBV5-6
clone size: NA
J gene: TRBJ2-1
D gene: TRBD2
CDR3 protein: CASTREGAQFF
CDR3 DNA: TGTGCCAGCACCCGGGAGGGTGCTCAGTTCTTC

V gene: TRBV21-1
clone size: NA
J gene: TRBJ1-1
D gene: NA
CDR3 protein: CASSKVWASAEAFF
CDR3 DNA: TGTGCCAGCAGCAAAGTGTGGGCTTCGGCTGAAGCTTTCTTT

V gene: TRBV10-3
clone size: NA
J gene: TRBJ1-1
D gene: NA
CDR3 protein: CAITGNPNTEAFF
CDR3 DNA: TGTGCCATCACCGGGAATCCGAACACTGAAGCTTTCTTT

V gene: TRBV7-9
clone size: NA
J gene: TRBJ1-2
D gene: NA
CDR3 protein: CASSLTGNVYYGYTF
CDR3 DNA: TGTGCCAGCAGCTTAACGGGGAACGTTTACTATGGCTACACCTTC

V gene: TRBV9
clone size: NA
J gene: TRBJ1-1
D gene: TRBD1
CDR3 protein: CASSFAGGSEAFF
CDR3 DNA: TGTGCCAGCAGCTTCGCAGGGGGCTCTGAAGCTTTCTTT

V gene: TRBV3-1/TRBV3-2
clone size: NA
J gene: TRBJ2-7
D gene: NA
CDR3 protein: CASSQLGGRSEQYF
CDR3 DNA: TGTGCCAGCAGCCAGCTAGGGGGAAGAAGCGAGCAGTACTTC

V gene: TRBV7-8
clone size: NA
J gene: TRBJ2-1
D gene: TRBD1
CDR3 protein: CASSSDRGSSYNEQFF
CDR3 DNA: TGTGCCAGCAGCTCCGACAGGGGGAGTTCCTACAATGAGCAGTTCTTC

V gene: TRBV18
clone size: NA
J gene: TRBJ1-5
D gene: NA
CDR3 protein: CASSPLGGYSNQPQHF
CDR3 DNA: TGTGCCAGCTCACCACTAGGGGGATATAGCAATCAGCCCCAGCATTTT

V gene: TRBV4-1
clone size: NA
J gene: TRBJ2-7
D gene: NA
CDR3 protein: CASSQEGPVYEQYF
CDR3 DNA: TGCGCCAGCAGCCAGGAGGGACCGGTTTACGAGCAGTACTTC

V gene: TRBV29-1
clone size: NA
J gene: TRBJ2-3
D gene: TRBD1
CDR3 protein: CSVEDRRGTDTQYF
CDR3 DNA: TGCAGCGTTGAGGACAGGCGCGGCACAGATACGCAGTATTTT

V gene: TRBV5-4
clone size: NA
J gene: TRBJ1-2
D gene: TRBD1
CDR3 protein: CASSSGQGALDGYTF
CDR3 DNA: TGTGCCAGCAGCTCCGGACAGGGGGCACTGGATGGCTACACCTTC